These T cell receptor beta chains were read from a single sample in a study of response to subunit inactivated influenza vaccine. TCRdb re-derived calls from the RT-PCR reads in MiXCR, one entry per CDR3 protein. Here the sample spans a few hundred thousand distinct CDR3 sequences, less than 7.5% being singletons. The material sequenced was PBMCs from blood, taken less than 30 months after vaccination. The source of these receptors is a man aged 45 to 75 who received an inactivated influenza vaccine. Both conserved end residues are part of each CDR3. A D gene is named only where the DNA matches it firmly. Clone size is stated in some rows and not others, as once, few, many or a class when expanded.

D gene	J gene	V gene	clone size	CDR3 DNA	CDR3 protein
-	TRBJ2-3	TRBV5-1	many	TGCGCCAGCAGCCCAGAGACAGTAGCAGTAGATACGCAGTATTTT	CASSPETVAVDTQYF
TRBD2	TRBJ2-3	TRBV6-1	-	TGTGCCAGTGGGACTAGCGGGAGGGCCGGAACTGGATTCGGTACGCAGTATTTT	CASGTSGRAGTGFGTQYF
TRBD1	TRBJ2-2	TRBV3-1	many	TGTGCCAGCAGCCCCTGGGACAGGGGTTCAGGGGAGCTGTTTTTT	CASSPWDRGSGELFF
TRBD2	TRBJ2-7	TRBV28	few	TGTGCCAGCAGTTTACAAGTTTTTCTAGCGGGAGTACAGCAGTACTTC	CASSLQVFLAGVQQYF
-	TRBJ2-1	TRBV2	many	TGTGCCAGCTCCGGGTCAGGGAATGAGCAGTTCTTC	CASSGSGNEQFF
-	TRBJ2-1	TRBV12-3/TRBV12-4	-	TGTGCCAGCAGTCCGCGGGACACTGTACGCTTATCCTACAATGAGCAGTTCTTC	CASSPRDTVRLSYNEQFF
-	TRBJ1-1	TRBV7-2	many	TGTGCCAGCAGCTCCCCGTTAGGGGAAGCTTTCTTT	CASSSPLGEAFF
-	TRBJ2-3	TRBV4-1	few	TGCGCCAGCAGCCAAGAACCCCCCGGGGGAGATACGCAGTATTTT	CASSQEPPGGDTQYF
TRBD2	TRBJ2-5	TRBV5-4	many	TGTGCCAGCAGCCCCGGGACTAGCGGGAGTAACCAAGAGACCCAGTACTTC	CASSPGTSGSNQETQYF
-	TRBJ1-5	TRBV2	few	TGTGCCAGCAAAGAGACCGCGACCTCTGGGCAGCCCCAGCATTTT	CASKETATSGQPQHF